Detailed here is one T cell receptor (beta chain). Trimming removed 7 bases from V and 0 bases from J, with 15 bases in between. Per germline, CDR1 SQVTM and CDR2 ANQGSEA. This CDR3 has 14 residues. The sample is drawn from a study of blood T cell repertoires in COVID-19. Study information: Sites across the United States, Italy and Spain contributed samples from acute and convalescent COVID-19.

In the original analysis: Counts of nucleated cells, estimated from reference gene primer amplification, were obtained. Generated by immunoSEQ multiplex PCR, the TCRdb table keeps only in-frame clones and is missing some. V and J calls and clone size are as listed in that table; D and trimming were resolved from the DNA. Altogether about 300,000 clones are present, roughly 91% being singletons, with the ten largest covering around 4.4%. The receptor's source is a man aged 35 to 55 with acute or convalescent COVID-19. Sequenced sample: peripheral blood. This chain uses TRBV29-1 with TRBJ1-1; a weak D match, TRBD1 (5 bases). The CDR3 is CSGRTQRMNTEAFF. CDR3 nucleotides: TGCAGCGGCCGGACACAGCGCATGAACACTGAAGCTTTCTTT.